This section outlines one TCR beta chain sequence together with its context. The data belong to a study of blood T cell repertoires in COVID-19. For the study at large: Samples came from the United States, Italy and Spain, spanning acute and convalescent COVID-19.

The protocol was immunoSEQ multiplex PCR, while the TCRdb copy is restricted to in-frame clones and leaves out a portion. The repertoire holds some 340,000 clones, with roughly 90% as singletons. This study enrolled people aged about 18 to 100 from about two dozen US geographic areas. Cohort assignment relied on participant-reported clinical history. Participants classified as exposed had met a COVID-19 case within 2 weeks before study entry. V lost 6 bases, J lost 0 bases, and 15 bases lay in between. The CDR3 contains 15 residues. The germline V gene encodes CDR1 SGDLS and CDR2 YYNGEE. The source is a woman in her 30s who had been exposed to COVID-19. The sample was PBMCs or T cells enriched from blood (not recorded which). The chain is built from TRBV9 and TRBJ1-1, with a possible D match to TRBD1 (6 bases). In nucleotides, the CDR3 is TGTGCCAGCACCCCATCAGGGACAATGAACACTGAAGCTTTCTTT. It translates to CASTPSGTMNTEAFF.